The 28 T cell receptor beta chains given below trace back to one sample, sequenced in a study of blood T cell repertoires in COVID-19. Only in-frame clones appear in the TCRdb table, and some are missing; sequencing was by immunoSEQ multiplex PCR. The data show around 140,000 clones, about 87% seen once. The specimen sequenced was PBMCs or T cells enriched from blood (not recorded which). These receptors originate from a man aged 60 to 69 who had recovered from COVID-19.

The chain's CDR3 is CASSPHRVNEQFF. The CDR3 bases are TGTGCCAGCAGTCCCCACAGGGTCAATGAGCAGTTCTTC. This chain links TRBV6-2 or TRBV6-3 with TRBJ2-1; TRBD1 might be the D (6 bases). With 5 bases removed from V and 6 bases from J, the gap between germline ends came to 11 bases. There are 13 residues in the CDR3. In germline, CDR1 is MNHEY, CDR2 SVGEGT.

This clone was counted a single time. The CDR3 loop reads CASSRGQVDTDTQYF. As DNA, the CDR3 is TGTGCCAGCAGCCGGGGACAGGTGGACACAGATACGCAGTATTTT. The genes are TRBV6-5 and TRBJ2-3; TRBD1 matches at 8 bases. The V segment lost 6 bases and the J segment 2 bases; nucleotides outside the gene matches: 7. Germline loops: CDR1 MNHEY, CDR2 SVGAGI. This CDR3 comprises 15 residues.

The CDR3 DNA reads as TGTGCCAGCACGACAGGGGGGGGAAACACCATATATTTT. It codes for CASTTGGGNTIYF. This chain joins TRBV19 and TRBJ1-3, with TRBD1 identical over 9 bases. V gave up 9 bases and J gave up 4 bases; unmatched junction bases: 4. Germline loops: CDR1 LNHDA, CDR2 SQIVND (reference sequence). The CDR3 is 13 residues long.

The rearrangement links TRBV7-2 to TRBJ1-2; D is unclear. Per the germline V gene, CDR1 is SGHTA and CDR2 is FQGNSA. This CDR3 has 12 residues. V lost 5 bases and J lost 7, with 11 bases in between. The CDR3 loop reads CASSPPEFGYTF. CDR3 nucleotides: TGTGCCAGCAGCCCCCCCGAGTTTGGCTACACCTTC.

The chain links TRBV9 to TRBJ2-1, with TRBD2 identical over 7 bases. After removal of 2 bases from V and 12 bases from J, the junction contained 8 bases not matched to a gene. Per the germline V gene, CDR1 is SGDLS and CDR2 is YYNGEE. This CDR3 is 13 amino acids long. CDR3 sequence: CASSVGWGGAQFF. CDR3 in DNA: TGTGCCAGCAGCGTGGGCTGGGGAGGGGCGCAGTTCTTC. The full variable domain, in which reference TRBV9 and TRBJ2-1 provide the parts outside the CDR3, is DSGVTQTPKHLITATGQRVTLRCSPRSGDLSVYWYQQSLDQGLQFLIQYYNGEERAKGNILERFSAQQFPDLHSELNLSSLELGDSALYFCASSVGWGGAQFFGPGTRLTVL.

The genes are TRBV10-3 and TRBJ1-3; 8 bases agree with TRBD1. The CDR3 spans 16 residues. Germline CDR1 ENHRY, CDR2 SYGVKD. Trimming cost V 6 bases and J 0 bases; bases outside gene matches: 7. The CDR3 region is CAIRSTGAISGNTIYF. The CDR3 nucleotides are TGTGCCATCAGGTCGACAGGGGCCATCTCTGGAAACACCATATATTTT.

The chain couples TRBV9 to TRBJ1-3, with TRBD1 matching 7 bases. The CDR3 is 17 residues long. The junction had 9 bases not matched to a gene; V was cut back by 3 bases and J by 0 bases. The germline gives CDR1 SGDLS, CDR2 YYNGEE. CDR3 nucleotides: TGTGCCAGCAGCGCCAACATGGGACAGATCTCTGGAAACACCATATATTTT. Encoded protein: CASSANMGQISGNTIYF.

The chain has TRBV6-5 and TRBJ1-1; D is unresolved. The V gene's germline CDR1 is MNHEY and CDR2 SVGAGI. The CDR3 runs to 15 residues. Trimming removed 7 bases from V and 6 bases from J, with 21 bases in between. CDR3 in amino acids: CASNPGRGRSAEAFF. The CDR3, as DNA: TGTGCCAGCAACCCAGGTAGAGGGAGATCCGCTGAAGCTTTCTTT.

The rearrangement links TRBV27 to TRBJ1-6, with 7 positions matching TRBD1. This CDR3 spans 17 amino acids. Germline-derived CDR1 and CDR2 are MNHEY and SMNVEV (reference sequence). With 3 bases clipped from V and 2 bases from J, the junction kept 7 bases outside the gene matches. The CDR3 nucleotides are TGTGCCAGCAGTTTCCAGACAGGGCGCGCCTATAATTCACCCCTCCACTTT. This encodes CASSFQTGRAYNSPLHF.

The chain uses TRBV5-1 and TRBJ1-1, with D possibly matching TRBD1 (6 bases). CDR1 SGHRS and CDR2 YFSETQ come from the germline V gene. The CDR3 loop spans 13 amino acids. Trimming cost V 7 bases and J 1 base, with 11 bases left between them. Here the CDR3 reads CASGGQPNTEAFF. The CDR3 region has the DNA TGCGCCAGCGGCGGACAGCCGAACACTGAAGCTTTCTTT.

J is TRBJ2-7 and V is TRBV28; D perhaps matches TRBD1 (6 bases). The J call is in doubt because the DNA end fits TRBJ2-5 better. The CDR3 extends over 13 amino acids. In germline, CDR1 is MDHEN, CDR2 SYDVKM. The CDR3 loop reads CASSLGQSWTQYF. The CDR3 DNA is TGTGCCAGCAGTTTAGGACAGTCGTGGACCCAGTACTTC.

The chain has TRBV2 and TRBJ2-1, with 10 nucleotides matching TRBD1. Germline CDR1 and CDR2: SNHLY and FYNNEI. The CDR3 covers 13 residues. Unmatched junction bases numbered 3, after V lost 7 bases and J lost 6 bases. The CDR3 is CASTGQGGNEQFF. The CDR3 region has the DNA TGTGCCAGCACTGGACAGGGGGGCAATGAGCAGTTCTTC.

The V call is TRBV28, the J call TRBJ2-7; 9 bases align to TRBD1. Germline trimming cut 7 bases from V and 5 bases from J; bases unmatched to any gene: 3. The CDR3 is 12 residues long. CDR1 is MDHEN, CDR2 SYDVKM, per germline. The CDR3 loop is CASKTGGNEQYF. CDR3 in DNA: TGTGCCAGCAAAACAGGGGGCAACGAGCAGTACTTC.

The chain recombines TRBV10-3 with TRBJ2-7; weak D call: TRBD2 (7 bases). V dropped 3 bases and J dropped 7 bases, with 16 bases sitting between them. The CDR3 is made up of 14 amino acids. Germline CDR1 ENHRY, CDR2 SYGVKD. The CDR3 protein is CAISDGGPLWEQYF. CDR3 DNA sequence: TGTGCCATCAGTGACGGGGGGCCCCTCTGGGAGCAGTACTTC.

This clone was recorded a few times. V is TRBV11-3 and J is TRBJ1-1; no clear D gene. CDR1 is SGHNT, CDR2 YENEEA, per germline. CDR3 length: 13 amino acids. V was shortened by 3 bases and J by 1 base, with 6 bases between the two germline ends. CDR3 nucleotide sequence: TGTGCCAGCAGCTTTGGTAGGAACACTGAAGCTTTCTTT. Its translation: CASSFGRNTEAFF.

The chain employs TRBV27 and TRBJ2-2, with 11 nucleotides matching TRBD2. The CDR3 spans 17 residues. Per the germline V gene, CDR1 is MNHEY and CDR2 is SMNVEV (reference sequence). After removal of 6 bases from V and 0 bases from J, the junction contained 6 bases not matched to a gene. Here the CDR3 DNA reads TGTGCCAGCAGCCTACTAGCGGGAGCTACGAACACCGGGGAGCTGTTTTTT. It yields the protein CASSLLAGATNTGELFF.

The V gene is TRBV18, the J gene TRBJ2-7, with 7 bases that match TRBD1. V was pared by 5 bases and J by 6 bases, with 13 bases of the junction left unmatched. The CDR3 contains 15 residues. Germline CDR1 and CDR2: KGHSH and LQKENI. In DNA, the CDR3 is TGTGCCAGCTCAACATTAGGGGGCCAGGTCGGCGAGCAGTACTTC. It encodes CASSTLGGQVGEQYF.

The V gene is TRBV11-2, the J gene TRBJ1-4; TRBD1 is a possible D gene (6 bases). This CDR3 is 14 amino acids long. Germline loops: CDR1 SGHAT, CDR2 FQNNGV. Trimming cost V 0 bases and J 17 bases, with 19 bases left between them. The CDR3 region is CASSLDVASGGAFF. In DNA, the CDR3 is TGTGCCAGCAGCTTAGATGTGGCTTCTGGGGGGGCTTTTTTT.

The chain links TRBV27 to TRBJ2-6; unclear D gene. The V gene's germline CDR1 is MNHEY and CDR2 SMNVEV (reference sequence). The V gene lost 3 bases and the J gene lost 0 bases, with 6 bases spanning the gap. CDR3 size: 15 residues. CDR3 bases: TGTGCCAGCAGTTTTGGCAGCTCTGGGGCCAACGTCCTGACTTTC. This sequence encodes CASSFGSSGANVLTF.

This chain joins TRBV10-3 and TRBJ1-2, with 8 bases aligning to TRBD1. V shed 6 bases and J 7 bases; nucleotides not matched to a gene: 4. Per germline, CDR1 ENHRY and CDR2 SYGVKD. This CDR3 has 12 amino acids. CDR3 DNA sequence: TGTGCCATCAGCCCAGGGGGCCGTGGCTACACCTTC. Its translation is CAISPGGRGYTF.

V and J are TRBV7-9 and TRBJ1-5, with TRBD1 matching over 9 bases. The length of the CDR3 is 15 residues. The germline gives CDR1 SEHNR, CDR2 FQNEAQ (reference sequence). The V gene end was trimmed by 3 bases and the J gene end by 3 bases; junction bases not matched to a gene: 3. The CDR3: CASSFGTGNNQPQHF. DNA of the CDR3: TGTGCCAGCAGCTTCGGGACAGGGAACAATCAGCCCCAGCATTTT. Variable domain in full (rest from reference TRBV7-9 and TRBJ1-5): DTGVSQNPRHKITKRGQNVTFRCDPISEHNRLYWYRQTLGQGPEFLTYFQNEAQLEKSRLLSDRFSAERPKGSFSTLEIQRTEQGDSAMYLCASSFGTGNNQPQHFGDGTRLSIL.

The table lists this clone with a count of one. The chain links TRBV7-6 to TRBJ2-1; the D is unclear. Per germline, CDR1 SGHVS and CDR2 FNYEAQ. The CDR3 loop spans 12 amino acids. The germline V and J ends were trimmed by 5 bases and 10 bases, with 12 bases remaining between them. The DNA of the CDR3 is TGTGCCAGCAGCAGATTCGGAGAGGAGCAGTTCTTC. Translating it yields CASSRFGEEQFF.

The rearrangement joins TRBV19 to TRBJ1-5, with TRBD1 matching 7 bases. Looked up from germline, CDR1 is LNHDA and CDR2 is SQIVND (reference sequence). The junction had 5 bases not matched to a gene; V was cut back by 9 bases and J by 0 bases. This CDR3 is built from 14 residues. Here the CDR3 reads CASLDRYSNQPQHF. For the CDR3, the DNA is TGTGCCAGCCTGGACAGGTATAGCAATCAGCCCCAGCATTTT.

The chain employs TRBV5-4 and TRBJ2-7; D remains unclear. Looked up from germline, CDR1 is SGHNT and CDR2 is YYREEE (reference sequence). V lost 0 bases and J 0 bases, leaving 10 bases between the germline ends. The CDR3 has 15 amino acids. The DNA of the CDR3 is TGTGCCAGCAGCTTGGCCGGAGCCTACTCCTACGAGCAGTACTTC. It is translated as CASSLAGAYSYEQYF. Together with reference TRBV5-4 and TRBJ2-7, the CDR3 gives the full variable domain: ETGVTQSPTHLIKTRGQQVTLRCSSQSGHNTVSWYQQALGQGPQFIFQYYREEENGRGNFPPRFSGLQFPNYSSELNVNALELDDSALYLCASSLAGAYSYEQYFGPGTRLTVT.

J is TRBJ2-7 and V is TRBV3-1 (or the pseudogene TRBV3-2); D is uncertain. Germline V gene lookup returns CDR1 LGHDT and CDR2 YNNKEL (reference sequence). The CDR3 runs to 16 residues. V lost 4 bases, J lost 1 base, and 17 bases lay in between. CDR3 sequence reads: CASSPTPPPASYEQYF. The CDR3 bases are TGTGCCAGCAGCCCGACCCCTCCTCCAGCGTCCTACGAGCAGTACTTC.

This clone occurred once. The chain joins TRBV4-2 to TRBJ2-7; D perhaps matches TRBD1 (5 bases). V lost 3 bases and J 3 bases, leaving 18 bases between the germline ends. Germline CDR1 is LGHNA and CDR2 is YNFKEQ. The CDR3 spans 16 residues. CDR3 bases: TGTGCCAGCAGCCAGACAGCAAGCCAGGTCGGCTACGAGCAGTACTTC. As protein: CASSQTASQVGYEQYF.

Comment on this clone: This same CDR3 is encoded by further DNA sequences in the sample. The chain carries TRBV27 and TRBJ2-7, with no clear D. The germline V and J ends were trimmed by 4 bases and 2 bases, with 3 bases remaining between them. CDR1 is MNHEY, CDR2 SMNVEV, per germline (reference sequence). CDR3 size: 11 residues. The CDR3 sequence: CASSSTYEQYF. The CDR3 nucleotides read TGTGCCAGCAGTTCCACCTACGAGCAGTACTTC.

CDR3 sequence: CASSPDRGSNEKLFF. The CDR3 DNA is TGCGCCAGCAGCCCTGACAGGGGTTCTAATGAAAAACTGTTTTTT. This chain joins TRBV4-1 and TRBJ1-4; 8 bases line up with TRBD1. Germline V CDR1 and CDR2: MGHRA, YSYEKL. V was clipped by 4 bases and J by 3 bases; unmatched bases: 4. The CDR3 runs to 15 residues.